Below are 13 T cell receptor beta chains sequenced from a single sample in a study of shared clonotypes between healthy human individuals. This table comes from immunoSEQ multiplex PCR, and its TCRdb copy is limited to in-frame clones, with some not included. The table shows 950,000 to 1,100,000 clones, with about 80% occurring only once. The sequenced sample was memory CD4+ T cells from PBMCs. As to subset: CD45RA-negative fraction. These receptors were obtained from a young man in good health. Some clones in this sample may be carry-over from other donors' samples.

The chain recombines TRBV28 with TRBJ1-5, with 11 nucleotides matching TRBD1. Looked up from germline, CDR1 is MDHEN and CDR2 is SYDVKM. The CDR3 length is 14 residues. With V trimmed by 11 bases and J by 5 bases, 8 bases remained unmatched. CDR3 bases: TGTGCCGTACGGGACAGGGGGTTTTATCAGCCCCAGCATTTT. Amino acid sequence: CAVRDRGFYQPQHF. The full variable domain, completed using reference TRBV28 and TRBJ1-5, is DVKVTQSSRYLVKRTGEKVFLECVQDMDHENMFWYRQDPGLGLRLIYFSYDVKMKEKGDIPEGYSVSREKKERFSLILESASTNQTSMYLCAVRDRGFYQPQHFGDGTRLSIL.

This CDR3 reads CASSQEGQGVGYTF. As DNA, the CDR3 is TGCGCCAGCAGCCAAGAGGGACAGGGGGTGGGCTACACCTTC. The chain couples TRBV4-1 to TRBJ1-2, with 11 bases matching TRBD1. The CDR3 totals 14 residues. Trimming at V came to 0 bases and at J to 8 bases, leaving 2 bases not matched to a gene. Germline CDR1 MGHRA, CDR2 YSYEKL.

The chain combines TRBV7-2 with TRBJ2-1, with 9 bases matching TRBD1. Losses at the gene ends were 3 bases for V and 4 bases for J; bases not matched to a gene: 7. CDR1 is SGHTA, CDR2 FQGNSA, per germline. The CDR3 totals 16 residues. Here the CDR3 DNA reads TGTGCCAGCAGCTTTAACGGACAGGGGCCTTACAATGAGCAGTTCTTC. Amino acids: CASSFNGQGPYNEQFF.

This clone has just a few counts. The CDR3 is CASRLSTGLAHYEQYF. DNA for the CDR3: TGTGCCAGCAGACTAAGTACGGGGCTAGCCCACTACGAGCAGTACTTC. The chain uses TRBV4-2 and TRBJ2-7, with D tentatively TRBD1 or TRBD2 (5 bases each). Deletions cut 6 bases from V and 3 bases from J, with 21 bases between. The CDR3 sequence is 16 residues long. The germline V gene has CDR1 LGHNA and CDR2 YNFKEQ.

The CDR3 DNA reads as TGTGCCATCAGTGAGTCCGCGGTGAATGAAGCTTTCTTT. Its protein product is CAISESAVNEAFF. This chain joins TRBV10-3 and TRBJ1-1; D unresolved. CDR3 length equals 13 residues. Trimming pared 0 bases from V and 7 bases from J, leaving 9 bases between. Germline assignment: CDR1 ENHRY and CDR2 SYGVKD.

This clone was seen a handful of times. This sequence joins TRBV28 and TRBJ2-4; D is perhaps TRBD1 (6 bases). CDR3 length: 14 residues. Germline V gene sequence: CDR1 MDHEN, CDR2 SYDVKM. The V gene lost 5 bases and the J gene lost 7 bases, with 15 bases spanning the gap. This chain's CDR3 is CASSPGQSGNIQYF. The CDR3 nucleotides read TGTGCCAGCAGTCCAGGACAGAGTGGTAACATTCAGTACTTC.

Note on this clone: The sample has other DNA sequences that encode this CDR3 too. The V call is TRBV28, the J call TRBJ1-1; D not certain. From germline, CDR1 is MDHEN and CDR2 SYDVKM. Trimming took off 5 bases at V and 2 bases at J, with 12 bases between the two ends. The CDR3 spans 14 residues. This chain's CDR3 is CASSPPRRNTEAFF. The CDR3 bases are TGTGCCAGCAGTCCCCCGAGGAGAAACACTGAAGCTTTCTTT.

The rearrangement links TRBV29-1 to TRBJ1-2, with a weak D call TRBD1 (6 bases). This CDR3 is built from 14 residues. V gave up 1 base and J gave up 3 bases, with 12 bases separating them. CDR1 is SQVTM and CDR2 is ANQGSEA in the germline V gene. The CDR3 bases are TGCAGCGTTGAAGGAAGGGGGGTCGACTATGGCTACACCTTC. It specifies CSVEGRGVDYGYTF.

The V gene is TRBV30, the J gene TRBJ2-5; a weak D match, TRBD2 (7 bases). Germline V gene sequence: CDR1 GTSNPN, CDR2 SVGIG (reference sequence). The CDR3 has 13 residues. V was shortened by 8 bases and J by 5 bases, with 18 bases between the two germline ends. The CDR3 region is CAGGGTPRETQYF. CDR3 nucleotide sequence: TGTGCCGGGGGGGGGACACCCCGGGAGACCCAGTACTTC.

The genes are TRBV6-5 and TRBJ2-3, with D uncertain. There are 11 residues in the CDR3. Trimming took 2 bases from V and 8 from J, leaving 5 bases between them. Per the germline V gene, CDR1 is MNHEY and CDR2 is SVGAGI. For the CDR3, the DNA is TGTGCCAGCAGTTACCCGCCTACGCAGTATTTT. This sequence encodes CASSYPPTQYF.

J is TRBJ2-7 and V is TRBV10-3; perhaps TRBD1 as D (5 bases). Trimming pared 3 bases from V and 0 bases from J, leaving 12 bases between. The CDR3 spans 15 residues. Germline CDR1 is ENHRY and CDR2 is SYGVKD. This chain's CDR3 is CAISDPRDSSYEQYF. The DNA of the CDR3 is TGTGCCATCAGTGACCCCAGGGATAGCTCCTACGAGCAGTACTTC.

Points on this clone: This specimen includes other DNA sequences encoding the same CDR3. CDR3 in amino acids: CSVEDSTDTQYF. Written as DNA, the CDR3 is TGCAGCGTTGAAGACTCGACAGATACGCAGTATTTT. V usage is TRBV29-1 and J usage is TRBJ2-3; D is unclear. This CDR3 has 12 residues. V was cut by 0 bases and J by 3 bases, with 4 bases left in between. CDR1 is SQVTM, CDR2 ANQGSEA, per germline.

The CDR3 coding sequence is TGTGCCAGCAGCTCCGGGTCCAACTCTGGGGCCAACGTCCTGACTTTC. Translation gives CASSSGSNSGANVLTF. This chain uses TRBV7-3 with TRBJ2-6; D not resolved. This CDR3 has 16 amino acids. Germline CDR1 SGHTA, CDR2 FQGTGA. The germline V and J ends were trimmed by 4 bases and 0 bases, with 10 bases remaining between them.